These T cell receptor beta chains were read from a single sample in a study of blood T cells in healthy people across ages. From the 5' RACE reads, TCRdb called clonotypes with MiXCR, one entry per CDR3 protein. The sample has 600,000 or so distinct CDR3 sequences; around 31% are singletons. Sequenced material: blood. These receptors were collected from a woman aged 80 or over in good health. CDR3s include the opening cysteine and the closing phenylalanine or tryptophan. D genes are given only for firm matches. A row's size may be missing; if present it is once, few, many or a size class.

d_gene: TRBD1
v_gene: TRBV7-2
j_gene: TRBJ2-5
abundance: .
CDR3nt: TGTGCCAGCAGCTTCGTTCGACAGGGCTGGGAGCAGTACTTC
CDR3aa: CASSFVRQGWEQYF

d_gene: .
v_gene: TRBV20-1
j_gene: TRBJ2-6
abundance: .
CDR3nt: TGCAGTGCTACGGACGGACGCTCTGGGGCCAACGTCCTGACTTTC
CDR3aa: CSATDGRSGANVLTF

d_gene: .
v_gene: TRBV14
j_gene: TRBJ2-5
abundance: once
CDR3nt: TGTGCCAGCAGCCAAGAGGGTCCCGGGTACAATGAGCAGTACTTC
CDR3aa: CASSQEGPGYNEQYF

d_gene: .
v_gene: TRBV5-1
j_gene: TRBJ2-1
abundance: many
CDR3nt: TGCGCCAGCAGCCTCAAAAATGAGCAGTTCTTC
CDR3aa: CASSLKNEQFF

d_gene: TRBD1
v_gene: TRBV5-4
j_gene: TRBJ2-1
abundance: .
CDR3nt: TGTGCCAGCAGCTCTGGTCCAGGGGGCGCGGGGTCCTACAATGAGCAGTTCTTC
CDR3aa: CASSSGPGGAGSYNEQFF

d_gene: .
v_gene: TRBV12-3/TRBV12-4
j_gene: TRBJ2-2
abundance: few
CDR3nt: TGTGCCAGCAGTTTTCTGGAGACCGGGGAGCTGTTTTTT
CDR3aa: CASSFLETGELFF

d_gene: TRBD2
v_gene: TRBV12-3/TRBV12-4
j_gene: TRBJ2-1
abundance: many
CDR3nt: TGTGCCAGCAGCCCCTCGGGGGGGGGAGTGAATGAGCAGTTCTTC
CDR3aa: CASSPSGGGVNEQFF

d_gene: TRBD2
v_gene: TRBV10-3
j_gene: TRBJ2-3
abundance: many
CDR3nt: TGTGCCATCAGTTCCCCCGCGGGACTAGCGGGGGGACCAGATACGCAGTATTTT
CDR3aa: CAISSPAGLAGGPDTQYF

d_gene: .
v_gene: TRBV10-3
j_gene: TRBJ1-1
abundance: few
CDR3nt: TGTGCCATCAGTGAGTCGTTAGGAGGCGGCACTGAAGCTTTCTTT
CDR3aa: CAISESLGGGTEAFF

d_gene: TRBD1
v_gene: TRBV5-1
j_gene: TRBJ2-7
abundance: many
CDR3nt: TGCGCCAGCAGCTCGGGGGACAGGGGAAGGTACGAGCAGTACTTC
CDR3aa: CASSSGDRGRYEQYF

d_gene: TRBD2
v_gene: TRBV5-5
j_gene: TRBJ2-3
abundance: many
CDR3nt: TGTGCCAGCAGCTCCGGACTAGCGGGGGTGGTGGATACGCAGTATTTT
CDR3aa: CASSSGLAGVVDTQYF

d_gene: TRBD1
v_gene: TRBV9
j_gene: TRBJ2-4
abundance: many
CDR3nt: TGTGCCAGCAGCGGGACAGGGGGTTCGGGTGAGCAGTACTTC
CDR3aa: CASSGTGGSGEQYF

d_gene: .
v_gene: TRBV3-1
j_gene: TRBJ1-4
abundance: .
CDR3nt: TGTGCCAGCAGCCAAGAACGGAAAAAACTGTTTTTT
CDR3aa: CASSQERKKLFF

d_gene: .
v_gene: TRBV3-1
j_gene: TRBJ1-1
abundance: .
CDR3nt: TGTGCCAGCAGCCAAGAGGGGTCCTGGAACACTGAAGCTTTCTTT
CDR3aa: CASSQEGSWNTEAFF

d_gene: TRBD2
v_gene: TRBV7-9
j_gene: TRBJ2-3
abundance: many
CDR3nt: TGTGCCAGCAGCAGGGCCTCGGGAGGGGTTAGCACAGATACGCAGTATTTT
CDR3aa: CASSRASGGVSTDTQYF

d_gene: .
v_gene: TRBV18
j_gene: TRBJ1-6
abundance: few
CDR3nt: TGTGCCAGCTCACCGGGTCCTATACGGTTTCCTGGGGGTTCACCCCTCCACTTT
CDR3aa: CASSPGPIRFPGGSPLHF

d_gene: .
v_gene: TRBV9
j_gene: TRBJ1-2
abundance: many
CDR3nt: TGTGCCAGCAGACCACCGGCAGGCGGCTACACCTTC
CDR3aa: CASRPPAGGYTF

d_gene: .
v_gene: TRBV7-8
j_gene: TRBJ1-1
abundance: many
CDR3nt: TGTGCCAGCAGCTTAGACAGGGAAGGGTTGAACACTGAAGCTTTCTTT
CDR3aa: CASSLDREGLNTEAFF

d_gene: TRBD2
v_gene: TRBV15
j_gene: TRBJ2-5
abundance: .
CDR3nt: TGTGCCACCAGCAGAGGTCAGCGGGGGCGAAACCAAGAGACCCAGTACTTC
CDR3aa: CATSRGQRGRNQETQYF

d_gene: TRBD1
v_gene: TRBV7-2
j_gene: TRBJ2-4
abundance: .
CDR3nt: TGTGCCAGCAGTGCAGACAGGGGTAACATTCAGTACTTC
CDR3aa: CASSADRGNIQYF

d_gene: .
v_gene: TRBV20-1
j_gene: TRBJ2-7
abundance: many
CDR3nt: TGCAGTGCTAGTTCCAGGGTGGCCTACGAGCAGTACTTC
CDR3aa: CSASSRVAYEQYF

d_gene: .
v_gene: TRBV6-6
j_gene: TRBJ1-2
abundance: many
CDR3nt: TGTGCCAGCAGTGGCTTCCTCACAGGGAGCTTCGGCTACACCTTC
CDR3aa: CASSGFLTGSFGYTF

d_gene: .
v_gene: TRBV11-2
j_gene: TRBJ2-7
abundance: many
CDR3nt: TGTGCCAGCAGCTTAGATGGACCGGACTACGAGCAGTACTTC
CDR3aa: CASSLDGPDYEQYF

d_gene: TRBD1
v_gene: TRBV20-1
j_gene: TRBJ1-5
abundance: .
CDR3nt: TGCAGTGCTACAGGGGGGGGTCAGCCCCAGCATTTT
CDR3aa: CSATGGGQPQHF

d_gene: .
v_gene: TRBV7-9
j_gene: TRBJ2-5
abundance: .
CDR3nt: TGTGCCAGCAGCTTAAGGTTGACGGGGGCCGGAGGGAAGACCCAGTACTTC
CDR3aa: CASSLRLTGAGGKTQYF

d_gene: .
v_gene: TRBV11-2
j_gene: TRBJ2-1
abundance: many
CDR3nt: TGTGCCAGCAGCCCCCCTTCGGGGACAAGTGCGCAGTTCTTC
CDR3aa: CASSPPSGTSAQFF

d_gene: .
v_gene: TRBV4-1
j_gene: TRBJ2-3
abundance: many
CDR3nt: TGCGCCAGCAGCCAAGACGAACGAGGTACGCAGTATTTT
CDR3aa: CASSQDERGTQYF

d_gene: .
v_gene: TRBV20-1
j_gene: TRBJ2-4
abundance: .
CDR3nt: TGCAGTGCTAGGAGAGGGGGCATTCAGTACTTC
CDR3aa: CSARRGGIQYF

d_gene: .
v_gene: TRBV5-1
j_gene: TRBJ1-6
abundance: many
CDR3nt: TGCGCCAGCAGCACGGACAGTAATTCACCCCTCCACTTT
CDR3aa: CASSTDSNSPLHF

d_gene: TRBD1
v_gene: TRBV7-9
j_gene: TRBJ2-7
abundance: many
CDR3nt: TGTGCCAGCAGCTTAATTGTAGGGACAGGCGGGGAAGAGCAGTACTTC
CDR3aa: CASSLIVGTGGEEQYF

d_gene: TRBD1
v_gene: TRBV9
j_gene: TRBJ2-3
abundance: .
CDR3nt: TGTGCCAGCAGCCCCCAGGGGACAGGGGGCACAGATACGCAGTATTTT
CDR3aa: CASSPQGTGGTDTQYF

d_gene: .
v_gene: TRBV5-1
j_gene: TRBJ2-7
abundance: .
CDR3nt: TGCGCCAGCAGCTCGAACGCCGGGACACCCGAGCAGTACTTC
CDR3aa: CASSSNAGTPEQYF

d_gene: TRBD1
v_gene: TRBV24-1
j_gene: TRBJ2-5
abundance: many
CDR3nt: TGTGCCACCAGTGAGACAGGGGCCAACCAGTACTTC
CDR3aa: CATSETGANQYF

d_gene: .
v_gene: TRBV30
j_gene: TRBJ2-7
abundance: .
CDR3nt: TGTGCCTGGAGTGCCGATCACGGGGAGCAGTACTTC
CDR3aa: CAWSADHGEQYF

d_gene: .
v_gene: TRBV7-2
j_gene: TRBJ1-1
abundance: many
CDR3nt: TGTGCCAGCAGCTTAGCGGGGGGACCGTCGCTGGGGGCTTTCTTT
CDR3aa: CASSLAGGPSLGAFF

d_gene: TRBD1
v_gene: TRBV5-6
j_gene: TRBJ2-7
abundance: many
CDR3nt: TGTGCCAGCAGCGGATCGCAGGGGGTCTACGAGCAGTACTTC
CDR3aa: CASSGSQGVYEQYF

d_gene: TRBD1
v_gene: TRBV10-3
j_gene: TRBJ2-5
abundance: many
CDR3nt: TGTGCCATCACAGGGGGCCCACAAGAGACCCAGTACTTC
CDR3aa: CAITGGPQETQYF

d_gene: TRBD2
v_gene: TRBV6-1
j_gene: TRBJ2-5
abundance: many
CDR3nt: TGTGCCACACGACTCCTAGCGGGAGAACAAGAGACCCAGTACTTC
CDR3aa: CATRLLAGEQETQYF

d_gene: .
v_gene: TRBV18
j_gene: TRBJ1-6
abundance: many
CDR3nt: TGTGCCAGCTCACCTCGGGACCCCTATAATTCACCCCTCCACTTT
CDR3aa: CASSPRDPYNSPLHF

d_gene: .
v_gene: TRBV10-3
j_gene: TRBJ1-4
abundance: many
CDR3nt: TGTGCCACCCGGGGGGCAGAAAGGCTGTTTTTT
CDR3aa: CATRGAERLFF

d_gene: .
v_gene: TRBV4-2
j_gene: TRBJ2-3
abundance: many
CDR3nt: TGTGCCAGCAGCCAAGATCTAGGGGATACGCAGTATTTT
CDR3aa: CASSQDLGDTQYF

d_gene: TRBD2
v_gene: TRBV7-2
j_gene: TRBJ2-5
abundance: many
CDR3nt: TGTGCCAGCAGCATTATAGCGGGGGGGTGGCAAGAGACCCAGTACTTC
CDR3aa: CASSIIAGGWQETQYF

d_gene: .
v_gene: TRBV6-5
j_gene: TRBJ1-1
abundance: many
CDR3nt: TGTGCCAGCAGAGTACAGGGATCCAAGACTGAAGCTTTCTTT
CDR3aa: CASRVQGSKTEAFF

d_gene: TRBD1
v_gene: TRBV15
j_gene: TRBJ2-7
abundance: many
CDR3nt: TGTGCCACCAGCAGAGGGACAGGGGGCTCCTACGAGCAGTACTTC
CDR3aa: CATSRGTGGSYEQYF

d_gene: .
v_gene: TRBV7-9
j_gene: TRBJ1-2
abundance: .
CDR3nt: TGTGCCAGCAGCGCCGACTGGAGCACGGGTGGCTACACCTTC
CDR3aa: CASSADWSTGGYTF